The clone carrying this TCR beta chain was counted at least ten times. Its antigen is not known. TCRdb reprocessed the RACE reads with MiXCR, giving one entry per CDR3 protein. The sample holds more than 85,000 distinct CDR3 sequences, roughly 9% seen once. The CDR3 loop spans 14 amino acids. Germline CDR1 reads LNHDA; CDR2 reads SQIVND (reference sequence). J was trimmed by 7 bases and V by 5 bases; bases with no gene match: 7. Time point defined: patch test 2, 6 weeks after DPC sensitization. Regarding treatment: therapeutic diphenylcyclopropenone sensitization with weekly scalp DPC. This record belongs to a study of human T cells and chemical hapten exposure. Notes on the study in general: A positive correlation with patch test score was found for PT1 expanded TCR counts.

The chain employs TRBV19 and TRBJ2-1; 8 nucleotides agree with TRBD2. Material: whole blood, obtained in connection with sensitization to the hapten diphenylcyclopropenone (DPC). This clonotype was sampled from a woman aged 40 to 50 with alopecia areata. Some clones in this sample may be carry-over from other donors' samples. The CDR3 reads CASSFSGGLNEQFF. CDR3 coding DNA: TGTGCCAGTAGTTTCAGCGGGGGATTGAATGAGCAGTTCTTC.